The 6 T cell receptor beta chains listed next were all sequenced from one sample in a study of T-cell memory formation after mild COVID-19. TCRdb analysed the 5' RACE reads with MiXCR anew, one entry per CDR3 protein. The sample comprises approximately 240,000 distinct CDR3 sequences, about 17% of which are singletons, and 3% to 4.5% rests with the top ten. Sequences were obtained from PBMCs or a T cell subset sorted from them (not recorded which). These receptors came from a man younger than 30 who had mild COVID-19 (a few samples of this study predate the infection). Cell type and time point are not known.

This clonotype occurred a few times. The gene calls are TRBV7-9 and TRBJ1-2; TRBD1 is a possible D gene (5 bases). CDR1 is SEHNR, CDR2 FQNEAQ, per germline (reference sequence). The ends were cut back, 5 bases at V and 0 bases at J, with 16 bases in the middle. This CDR3 comprises 16 residues. The CDR3 DNA reads as TGTGCCAGCAGCCCCCCGGACGGGACCCCTAACTATGGCTACACCTTC. Its protein is CASSPPDGTPNYGYTF.

J is TRBJ2-6 and V is TRBV12-3 or TRBV12-4; a possible D gene is TRBD1 (6 bases). The V end was cut by 6 bases, the J end by 1 base, with 7 bases between. The CDR3 is made up of 14 amino acids. CDR3 coding DNA: TGTGCCAGCAGAAGGGGGTCTGGGGCCAACGTCCTGACTTTC. This gives the protein CASRRGSGANVLTF.

In this sample, this clonotype turned up a few times. This sequence joins TRBV7-6 and TRBJ1-4; the D is unclear. Germline CDR1 SGHVS, CDR2 FNYEAQ. Trimming shortened V by 3 bases and J by 7 bases, and 9 bases separated the two germline ends. There are 13 residues in the CDR3. CDR3 nucleotide sequence: TGTGCCAGCAGCTTGGCGTACGGTGAAAAACTGTTTTTT. Residues: CASSLAYGEKLFF.

This clonotype came up a few times. This sequence joins TRBV2 and TRBJ2-1; no definite D call. Per the germline V gene, CDR1 is SNHLY and CDR2 is FYNNEI. There are 12 residues in the CDR3. Between the trimmed V and J ends, which lost 8 bases and 8 bases, there was a span of 13 bases. CDR3: CASAWSGDEQFF. The CDR3, as DNA: TGTGCCAGCGCCTGGAGTGGAGATGAGCAGTTCTTC.

The table lists this clonotype with a few counts. The chain uses TRBV6-5 and TRBJ1-5, with a tentative D call TRBD1 (5 bases). Germline assignment: CDR1 MNHEY and CDR2 SVGAGI. The V end lost 0 bases, the J end lost 0 bases, and 15 bases lay between the germline ends. The CDR3 loop spans 18 amino acids. The CDR3 region is CASSYSLPGSDSNQPQHF. Written as DNA, the CDR3 is TGTGCCAGCAGTTACTCCCTGCCAGGGTCGGATAGCAATCAGCCCCAGCATTTT.

The V call is TRBV12-3 or TRBV12-4, the J call TRBJ2-5; D is unclear. V was clipped by 6 bases and J by 5 bases, with 13 bases between them. The CDR3 runs to 13 residues. Here the CDR3 DNA reads TGTGCCAGCAGGACGAGTGGTCCGGAGACCCAGTACTTC. Encoded protein: CASRTSGPETQYF.